Listed below are T cell receptor beta chains from one sample, sequenced in a study of blood T cell repertoires in COVID-19. The repertoire was sequenced with immunoSEQ multiplex PCR; TCRdb's copy has only in-frame clones and lacks some. This sample has 55,000 to 70,000 clones; about 81% occur once, and the top ten carry 15% to 18%. Sequenced material: peripheral blood. The receptors stem from a man older than 75 with acute or convalescent COVID-19. The CDR3 runs from the conserved cysteine through the conserved F or W. The D gene is left open where the match is weak. Clone size appears in some rows only: once, few, many, or a class for an expanded clone.

D: TRBD2; J: TRBJ2-5; size: once; V: TRBV28; CDR3: CASSRGLAGGWETQYF; DNA: TGTGCCAGCAGCCGCGGACTAGCGGGAGGATGGGAGACCCAGTACTTC
D: TRBD1; J: TRBJ2-7; size: NA; V: TRBV4-1; CDR3: CASSPTGTVYEQYF; DNA: TGCGCCAGCAGCCCCACCGGGACAGTGTACGAGCAGTACTTC
D: NA; J: TRBJ2-3; size: NA; V: TRBV27; CDR3: CASSPLYTDTQYF; DNA: TGTGCCAGCAGTCCCCTCTACACAGATACGCAGTATTTT
D: TRBD1; J: TRBJ2-1; size: once; V: TRBV5-1; CDR3: CASSLGQGDEQFF; DNA: TGCGCCAGCAGCCTCGGACAGGGCGATGAGCAGTTCTTC
D: TRBD2; J: TRBJ2-7; size: NA; V: TRBV5-1; CDR3: CASSIFGAGGSSYEQYF; DNA: TGCGCCAGCAGTATATTTGGAGCGGGGGGAAGCTCCTACGAGCAGTACTTC
D: TRBD1; J: TRBJ2-2; size: NA; V: TRBV19; CDR3: CASSIRDRDTGELFF; DNA: TGTGCCAGTAGTATCCGGGACAGGGACACCGGGGAGCTGTTTTTT
D: NA; J: TRBJ1-5; size: once; V: TRBV19; CDR3: CASSISRHSNQPQHF; DNA: TGTGCCAGTAGTATAAGCAGACATAGCAATCAGCCCCAGCATTTT
D: NA; J: TRBJ1-1; size: NA; V: TRBV16; CDR3: CASSQSMAGASEAFF; DNA: TGTGCCAGCAGCCAATCGATGGCGGGGGCCAGTGAAGCTTTCTTT
D: NA; J: TRBJ1-5; size: NA; V: TRBV7-2; CDR3: CASSPGHRSNQPQHF; DNA: TGTGCCAGCAGCCCCGGACACAGAAGCAATCAGCCCCAGCATTTT
D: NA; J: TRBJ2-4; size: NA; V: TRBV4-1; CDR3: CASSQEHRKNIQYF; DNA: TGCGCCAGCAGCCAAGAACACCGCAAAAACATTCAGTACTTC
D: NA; J: TRBJ1-5; size: NA; V: TRBV28; CDR3: CASSSAGRNQPQHF; DNA: TGTGCCAGCAGTTCGGCAGGGCGAAATCAGCCCCAGCATTTT
D: TRBD2; J: TRBJ2-1; size: NA; V: TRBV7-3; CDR3: CASSRVGGSSYNEQFF; DNA: TGTGCCAGCAGCCGTGTCGGGGGGAGCTCCTACAATGAGCAGTTCTTC
D: TRBD2; J: TRBJ2-3; size: NA; V: TRBV5-1; CDR3: CASSTGTSGRTDTQYF; DNA: TGCGCCAGCAGCACCGGGACTAGCGGCCGCACAGATACGCAGTATTTT
D: NA; J: TRBJ2-5; size: NA; V: TRBV19; CDR3: CASSTRRPGPTGETQYF; DNA: TGTGCCAGTAGTACAAGGCGGCCGGGCCCAACGGGGGAGACCCAGTACTTC
D: NA; J: TRBJ2-7; size: few; V: TRBV2; CDR3: CASIILTVGGGEQYF; DNA: TGTGCCAGCATTATTTTAACGGTGGGGGGTGGCGAGCAGTACTTC
D: NA; J: TRBJ1-3; size: NA; V: TRBV6-5; CDR3: CASRSGYSGNTIYF; DNA: TGTGCCAGCAGATCAGGCTACTCTGGAAACACCATATATTTT
D: TRBD2; J: TRBJ2-7; size: few; V: TRBV6-2/TRBV6-3; CDR3: CASSSGVGYEQYF; DNA: TGTGCCAGCAGTAGCGGGGTAGGCTACGAGCAGTACTTC
D: TRBD2; J: TRBJ2-1; size: NA; V: TRBV9; CDR3: CAVPRGLASPGHEQFF; DNA: TGTGCAGTCCCACGGGGACTAGCCTCCCCCGGCCATGAGCAGTTCTTC
D: TRBD2; J: TRBJ2-1; size: NA; V: TRBV19; CDR3: CASKLWREGEQFF; DNA: TGTGCCAGTAAATTGTGGCGGGAGGGTGAGCAGTTCTTC
D: TRBD1; J: TRBJ1-4; size: NA; V: TRBV5-4; CDR3: CASSPPGQENEKLFF; DNA: TGTGCCAGCAGCCCACCGGGACAGGAGAATGAAAAACTGTTTTTT
D: TRBD1; J: TRBJ2-2; size: NA; V: TRBV9; CDR3: CASSVGQPSGELFF; DNA: TGTGCCAGCAGCGTGGGACAGCCCTCCGGGGAGCTGTTTTTT
D: NA; J: TRBJ2-3; size: NA; V: TRBV7-8; CDR3: CASSYSPQGTDTQYF; DNA: TGTGCCAGCAGCTACTCGCCTCAGGGCACAGATACGCAGTATTTT
D: TRBD1; J: TRBJ1-1; size: NA; V: TRBV11-2; CDR3: CASSRPGQLNTEAFF; DNA: TGTGCCAGCAGCCGGCCGGGACAGTTGAACACTGAAGCTTTCTTT
D: TRBD2; J: TRBJ2-2; size: NA; V: TRBV24-1; CDR3: CATSDSSSTSGHLTGELFF; DNA: TGTGCCACCAGTGATTCCTCCTCGACTAGCGGGCATCTCACCGGGGAGCTGTTTTTT
D: TRBD1; J: TRBJ1-2; size: NA; V: TRBV7-6; CDR3: CASSSSGDRPYTF; DNA: TGTGCCAGCAGCTCCTCGGGGGACAGGCCCTACACCTTC
D: TRBD1; J: TRBJ1-5; size: NA; V: TRBV19; CDR3: CASSPTATGLSRNQPQHF; DNA: TGTGCCAGTAGCCCTACGGCGACAGGGCTGAGTCGCAATCAGCCCCAGCATTTT
D: NA; J: TRBJ2-1; size: NA; V: TRBV7-3; CDR3: CASSPAPISYNEQFF; DNA: TGTGCCAGCAGCCCCGCCCCCATCAGTTACAATGAGCAGTTCTTC
D: TRBD1; J: TRBJ1-4; size: NA; V: TRBV7-3; CDR3: CASSLNRGGKLFF; DNA: TGTGCCAGCAGCTTAAACAGGGGGGGAAAACTGTTTTTT
D: TRBD1; J: TRBJ1-1; size: NA; V: TRBV7-9; CDR3: CASSWDRDAEAFF; DNA: TGTGCCAGCAGCTGGGACAGGGATGCTGAAGCTTTCTTT
D: TRBD1; J: TRBJ2-2; size: NA; V: TRBV6-2/TRBV6-3; CDR3: CASSSNRGRAGELFF; DNA: TGTGCCAGCAGTTCAAACAGGGGTCGGGCCGGGGAGCTGTTTTTT
D: NA; J: TRBJ1-5; size: few; V: TRBV10-2; CDR3: CASSDFLNQPQHF; DNA: TGCGCCAGCAGTGATTTCCTCAATCAGCCCCAGCATTTT
D: TRBD1; J: TRBJ1-4; size: NA; V: TRBV5-1; CDR3: CASSLYQGAGEKLFF; DNA: TGCGCCAGCAGCTTGTACCAGGGGGCGGGCGAAAAACTGTTTTTT
D: TRBD1; J: TRBJ1-1; size: NA; V: TRBV2; CDR3: CASSEEGATEAFF; DNA: TGTGCCAGCAGTGAGGAGGGGGCCACTGAAGCTTTCTTT
D: NA; J: TRBJ2-2; size: NA; V: TRBV9; CDR3: CASSAPTQGLTGELFF; DNA: TGTGCCAGCAGCGCCCCCACGCAGGGACTCACCGGGGAGCTGTTTTTT
D: NA; J: TRBJ2-5; size: NA; V: TRBV24-1; CDR3: CATTTGYQETQYF; DNA: TGTGCCACCACGACGGGGTACCAAGAGACCCAGTACTTC
D: NA; J: TRBJ2-5; size: few; V: TRBV20-1; CDR3: CSASRTGDFSETQYF; DNA: TGCAGTGCTAGTCGGACGGGGGACTTTTCAGAGACCCAGTACTTC
D: NA; J: TRBJ1-5; size: NA; V: TRBV28; CDR3: CASSNPGYSNQPQHF; DNA: TGTGCCAGCAGTAACCCAGGATATAGCAATCAGCCCCAGCATTTT
D: TRBD1; J: TRBJ1-6; size: NA; V: TRBV7-3; CDR3: CASSFSGGGSPLHF; DNA: TGTGCCAGCAGCTTTTCAGGGGGCGGTTCACCCCTCCACTTT
D: TRBD2; J: TRBJ2-5; size: NA; V: TRBV7-2; CDR3: CASSLVGLAGAVKETQYF; DNA: TGTGCCAGCAGCTTAGTGGGACTAGCGGGGGCCGTTAAAGAGACCCAGTACTTC
D: NA; J: TRBJ2-7; size: NA; V: TRBV24-1; CDR3: CATSKTGGPEQYF; DNA: TGTGCCACCAGTAAAACTGGCGGGCCCGAGCAGTACTTC